This T cell receptor (beta chain) originates from a study of blood T cell repertoires in COVID-19. Looking at the study overall: PBMCs, B-cell-depleted T cells, or T cells provided the cDNA or gDNA that made up the material.

In the study's own analysis: Estimated nucleated cell counts came from reference gene primer amplification. The assay was immunoSEQ multiplex PCR, and TCRdb's table has in-frame clones only and misses some. That table supplies the V and J calls and clone size; D and trimming were determined from the DNA. The profile shows approximately 35,000 clones, more than 75% of them singletons. The count of this clone is one. The CDR3 spans 15 residues. Germline loops: CDR1 MGHRA, CDR2 YSYEKL. Between the trimmed V and J ends, which lost 5 bases and 6 bases, there was a span of 19 bases. The source material was peripheral blood. This chain uses TRBV4-1 with TRBJ1-1; tentative D call: TRBD1 (6 bases). This TCR was sampled from an elderly man with acute or convalescent COVID-19. CDR3 sequence (DNA): TGCGCCAGCAGCAAATCCTCCTCAGGGGAAGCTGAAGCTTTCTTT. Protein product: CASSKSSSGEAEAFF.